This note documents a single T cell receptor beta chain sequence. Its antigen is undetermined. One base away lies a much larger clone, so this may be a sequencing read error. In this CDR3 the conserved last residue, phenylalanine or tryptophan, is missing, so a read error is likely. These data originate in a study of T cell repertoires in cytomegalovirus infection. Study information: Carrying CMV and the relevant HLA type showed in public TCR beta signatures. General study findings and limits: Dominant in the ex vivo response were TCR beta clonotypes restricted by HLA-C and specific for CMV. Pooled public TCR beta family frequency picked out CMV carriers with the relevant HLA.

The CDR3 runs 12 residues. Germline CDR1 is SNHLY and CDR2 is FYNNEI. V lost 6 bases to trimming and J lost 10 bases, with 12 bases between them. One entry per CDR3 protein, called by TCRdb with MiXCR from the reads. The table lists 100,000 to 150,000 distinct CDR3 sequences, 7% to 10% of them singletons. Sequencing was performed on PBMCs. The receptor comes from a human donor in good health (CMV status not recorded). Some clones in this sample may be carry-over from other donors' samples. This chain links TRBV2 with TRBJ2-2, with D possibly being TRBD1 or TRBD2 (5 bases each). CDR3 sequence reads: CASSPWGLELFS. Written as DNA, the CDR3 is TGTGCCAGCAGCCCATGGGGGTTGGAGCTGTTTTCT.